This T cell receptor beta chain was documented in a study of T-cell memory formation after mild COVID-19. Study results and limitations: Some clones that responded turned up in pre-infection memory, which suggests that cross-reactive memory joined in.

TCRdb re-derived calls from the 5' RACE reads in MiXCR, one entry per CDR3 protein. This table has about 27,000 distinct CDR3 sequences, roughly a sixth appearing once. Trimming took 7 bases from V and 1 from J; bases not matched to a gene: 7. Germline V lookup: CDR1 SEHNR, CDR2 FQNEAQ (reference sequence). The CDR3 length is 15 residues. This clonotype was counted at least ten times. Its specificity is unknown. V is TRBV7-9 and J is TRBJ2-1; TRBD2 matches at 7 bases. The source is an adult who had mild COVID-19 (a few samples of this study predate the infection). Cell type and time point are not known. The material sequenced was PBMCs or a T cell subset sorted from them (not recorded which). The CDR3 loop reads CASTKGLDSYNEQFF. The CDR3 region has the DNA TGTGCCAGCACTAAAGGACTAGATTCCTACAATGAGCAGTTCTTC.